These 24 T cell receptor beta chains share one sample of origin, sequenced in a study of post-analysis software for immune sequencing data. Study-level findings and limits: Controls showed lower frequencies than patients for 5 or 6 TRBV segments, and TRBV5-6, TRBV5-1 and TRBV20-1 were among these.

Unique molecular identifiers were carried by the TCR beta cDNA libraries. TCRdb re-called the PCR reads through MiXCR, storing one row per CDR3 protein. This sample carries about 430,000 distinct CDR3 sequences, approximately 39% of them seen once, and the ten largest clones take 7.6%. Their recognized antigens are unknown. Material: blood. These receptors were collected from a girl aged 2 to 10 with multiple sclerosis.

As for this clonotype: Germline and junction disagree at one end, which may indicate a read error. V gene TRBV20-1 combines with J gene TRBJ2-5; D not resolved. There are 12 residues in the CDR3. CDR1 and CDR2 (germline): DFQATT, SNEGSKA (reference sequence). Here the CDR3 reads CRARVAQETQYF. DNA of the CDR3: TGCAGGGCTAGAGTCGCTCAAGAGACCCAGTACTTC.

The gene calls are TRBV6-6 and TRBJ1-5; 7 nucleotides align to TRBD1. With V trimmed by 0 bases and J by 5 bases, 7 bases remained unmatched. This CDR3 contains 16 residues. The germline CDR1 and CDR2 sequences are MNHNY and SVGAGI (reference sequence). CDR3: CASSYSLSGGDQPQHF. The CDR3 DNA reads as TGTGCCAGCAGTTACTCGTTGTCAGGGGGGGATCAGCCCCAGCATTTT.

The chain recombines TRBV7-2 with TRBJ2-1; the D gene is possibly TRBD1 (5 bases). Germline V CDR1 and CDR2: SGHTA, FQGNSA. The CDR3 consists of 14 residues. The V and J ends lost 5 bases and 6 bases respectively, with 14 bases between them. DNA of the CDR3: TGTGCCAGCAGCACTTTAGCAGGGTCCAATGAGCAGTTCTTC. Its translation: CASSTLAGSNEQFF. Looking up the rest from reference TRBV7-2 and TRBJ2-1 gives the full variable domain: GAGVSQSPSNKVTEKGKDVELRCDPISGHTALYWYRQSLGQGLEFLIYFQGNSAPDKSGLPSDRFSAERTGGSVSTLTIQRTQQEDSAVYLCASSTLAGSNEQFFGPGTRLTVL.

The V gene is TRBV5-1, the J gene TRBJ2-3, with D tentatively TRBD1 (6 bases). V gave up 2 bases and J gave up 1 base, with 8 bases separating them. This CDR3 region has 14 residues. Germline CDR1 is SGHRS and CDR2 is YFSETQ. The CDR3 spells CASSFNRGTDTQYF. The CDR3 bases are TGCGCCAGCAGCTTTAACAGGGGCACAGATACGCAGTATTTT. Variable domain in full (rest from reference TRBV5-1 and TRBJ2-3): KAGVTQTPRYLIKTRGQQVTLSCSPISGHRSVSWYQQTPGQGLQFLFEYFSETQRNKGNFPGRFSGRQFSNSRSEMNVSTLELGDSALYLCASSFNRGTDTQYFGPGTRLTVL.

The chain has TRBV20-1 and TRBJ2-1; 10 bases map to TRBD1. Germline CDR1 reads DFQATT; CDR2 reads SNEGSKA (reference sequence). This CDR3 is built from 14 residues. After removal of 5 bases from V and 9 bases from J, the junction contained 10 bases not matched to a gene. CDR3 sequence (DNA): TGCAGTGCTTCGCGGGACAGGGGTGGGTCTGAGCAGTTCTTC. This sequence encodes CSASRDRGGSEQFF.

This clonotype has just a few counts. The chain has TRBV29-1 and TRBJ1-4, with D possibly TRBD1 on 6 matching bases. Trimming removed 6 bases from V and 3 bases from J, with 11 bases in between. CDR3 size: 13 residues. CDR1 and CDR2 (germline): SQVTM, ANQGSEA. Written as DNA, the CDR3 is TGCAGCGTCCAGGGGTTCTCTAATGAAAAACTGTTTTTT. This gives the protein CSVQGFSNEKLFF.

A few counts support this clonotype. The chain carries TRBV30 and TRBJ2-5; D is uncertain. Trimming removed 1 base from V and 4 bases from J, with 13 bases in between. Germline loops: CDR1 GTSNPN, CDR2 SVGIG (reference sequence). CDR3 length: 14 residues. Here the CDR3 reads CAWSGVGYLETQYF. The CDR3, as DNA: TGTGCCTGGAGTGGGGTAGGGTATCTAGAGACCCAGTACTTC.

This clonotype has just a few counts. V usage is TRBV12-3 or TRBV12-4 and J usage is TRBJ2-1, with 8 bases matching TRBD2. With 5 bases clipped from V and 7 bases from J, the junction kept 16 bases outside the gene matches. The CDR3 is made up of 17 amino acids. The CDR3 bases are TGTGCCAGCAGTCTCTTGACTAGCGACCGTGGTAAGAATGAGCAGTTCTTC. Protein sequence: CASSLLTSDRGKNEQFF.

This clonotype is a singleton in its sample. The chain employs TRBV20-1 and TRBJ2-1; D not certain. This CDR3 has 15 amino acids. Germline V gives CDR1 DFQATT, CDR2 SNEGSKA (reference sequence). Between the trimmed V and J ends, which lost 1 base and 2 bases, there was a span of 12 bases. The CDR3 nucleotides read TGCAGTGCTAGAGGGGCTGCCAGCCCCTACAATGAGCAGTTCTTC. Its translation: CSARGAASPYNEQFF.

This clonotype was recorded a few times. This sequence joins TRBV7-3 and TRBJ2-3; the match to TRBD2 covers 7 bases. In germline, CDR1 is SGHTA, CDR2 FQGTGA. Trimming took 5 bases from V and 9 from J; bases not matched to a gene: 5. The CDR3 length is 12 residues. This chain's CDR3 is CASSLSGPTQYF. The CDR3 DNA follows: TGTGCCAGCAGCCTTAGCGGGCCCACGCAGTATTTT.

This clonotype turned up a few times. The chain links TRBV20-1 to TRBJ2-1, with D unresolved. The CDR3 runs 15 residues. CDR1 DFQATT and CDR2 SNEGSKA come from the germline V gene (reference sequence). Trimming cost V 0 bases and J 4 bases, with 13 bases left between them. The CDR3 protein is CSARDVSGPYNEQFF. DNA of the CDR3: TGCAGTGCTAGAGATGTTAGTGGCCCGTACAATGAGCAGTTCTTC.

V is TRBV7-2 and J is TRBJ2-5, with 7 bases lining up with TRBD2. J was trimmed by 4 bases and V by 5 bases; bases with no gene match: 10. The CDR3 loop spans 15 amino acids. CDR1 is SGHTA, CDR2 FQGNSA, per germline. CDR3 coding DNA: TGTGCCAGCAGCCCAGCGGGAAGGGGTCCAGAGACCCAGTACTTC. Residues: CASSPAGRGPETQYF.

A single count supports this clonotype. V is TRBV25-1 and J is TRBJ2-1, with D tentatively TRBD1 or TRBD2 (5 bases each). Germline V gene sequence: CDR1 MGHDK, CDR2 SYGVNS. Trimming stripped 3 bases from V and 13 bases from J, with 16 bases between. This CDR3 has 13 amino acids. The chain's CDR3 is CASSEYRGETQFF. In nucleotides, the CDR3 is TGTGCCAGCAGTGAGTACCGAGGGGAGACCCAGTTCTTC.

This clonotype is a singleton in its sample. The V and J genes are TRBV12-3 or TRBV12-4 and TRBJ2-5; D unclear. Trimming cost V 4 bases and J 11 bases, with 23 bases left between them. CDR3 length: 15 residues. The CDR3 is CASSSLRGVSNEQYF. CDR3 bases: TGTGCCAGCAGTTCCCTACGAGGAGTTAGCAATGAGCAGTACTTC.

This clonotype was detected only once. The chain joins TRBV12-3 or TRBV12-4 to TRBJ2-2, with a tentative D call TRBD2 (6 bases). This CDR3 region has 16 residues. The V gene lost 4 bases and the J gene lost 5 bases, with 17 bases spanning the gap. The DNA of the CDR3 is TGTGCCAGCAGTTCCCCGGGCCTAGCGCGAACCGGGGAGCTGTTTTTT. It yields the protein CASSSPGLARTGELFF.

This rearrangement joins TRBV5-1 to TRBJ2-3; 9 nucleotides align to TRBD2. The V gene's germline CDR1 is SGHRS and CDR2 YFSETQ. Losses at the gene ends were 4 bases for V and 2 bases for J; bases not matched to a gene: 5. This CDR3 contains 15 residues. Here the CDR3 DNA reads TGCGCCAGCAGCCCGAGCGGGGGGTACACAGATACGCAGTATTTT. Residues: CASSPSGGYTDTQYF.

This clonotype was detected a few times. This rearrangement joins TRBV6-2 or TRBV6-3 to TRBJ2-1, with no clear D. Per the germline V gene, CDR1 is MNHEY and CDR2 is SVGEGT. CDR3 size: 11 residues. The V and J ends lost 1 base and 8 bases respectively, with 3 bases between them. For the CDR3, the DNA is TGTGCCAGCAGTTACTGGTATGAGCAGTTCTTC. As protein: CASSYWYEQFF.

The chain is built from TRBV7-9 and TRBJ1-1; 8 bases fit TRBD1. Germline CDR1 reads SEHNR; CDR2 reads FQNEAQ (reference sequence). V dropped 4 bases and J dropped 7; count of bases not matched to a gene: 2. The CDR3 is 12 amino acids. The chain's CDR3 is CASSYGQGEAFF. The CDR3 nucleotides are TGTGCCAGCAGCTACGGACAGGGTGAAGCTTTCTTT.

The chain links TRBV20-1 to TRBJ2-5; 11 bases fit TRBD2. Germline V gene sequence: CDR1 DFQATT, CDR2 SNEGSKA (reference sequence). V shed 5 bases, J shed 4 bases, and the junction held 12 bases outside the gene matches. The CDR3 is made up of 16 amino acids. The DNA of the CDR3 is TGCAGTGCTGCCCGAATAGCGGGGGGGCGAGCAGAGACCCAGTACTTC. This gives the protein CSAARIAGGRAETQYF.

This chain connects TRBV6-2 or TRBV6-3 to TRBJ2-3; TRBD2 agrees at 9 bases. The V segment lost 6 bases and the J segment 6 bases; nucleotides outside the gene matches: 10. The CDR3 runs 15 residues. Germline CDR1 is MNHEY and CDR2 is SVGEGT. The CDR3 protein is CASRTLAGFADTQYF. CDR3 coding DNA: TGTGCCAGCAGAACGCTAGCGGGATTCGCCGATACGCAGTATTTT.

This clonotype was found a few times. In nucleotides, the CDR3 is TGCGCCAGCAGCACAACCCGGGACAAGAATTCACCCCTCCACTTT. Its translation is CASSTTRDKNSPLHF. This chain uses TRBV5-1 with TRBJ1-6, with a weak D call TRBD1 (6 bases). Germline CDR1 is SGHRS and CDR2 is YFSETQ. V lost 4 bases and J 7 bases, leaving 15 bases between the germline ends. The CDR3 contains 15 residues. The full variable domain, rest sourced from reference TRBV5-1 and TRBJ1-6, is KAGVTQTPRYLIKTRGQQVTLSCSPISGHRSVSWYQQTPGQGLQFLFEYFSETQRNKGNFPGRFSGRQFSNSRSEMNVSTLELGDSALYLCASSTTRDKNSPLHFGNGTRLTVT.

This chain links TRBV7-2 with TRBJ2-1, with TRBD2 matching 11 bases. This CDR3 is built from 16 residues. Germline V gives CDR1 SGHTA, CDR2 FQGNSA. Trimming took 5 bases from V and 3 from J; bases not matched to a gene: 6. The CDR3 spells CASSIRLAGYYNEQFF. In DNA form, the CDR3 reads TGTGCCAGCAGCATCAGACTAGCGGGATACTACAATGAGCAGTTCTTC.

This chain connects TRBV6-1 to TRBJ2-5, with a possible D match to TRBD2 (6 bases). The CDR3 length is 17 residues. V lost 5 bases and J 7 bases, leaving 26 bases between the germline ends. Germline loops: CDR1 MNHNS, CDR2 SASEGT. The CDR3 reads CASSIEFGGLGMGTQYF. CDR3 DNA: TGTGCCAGCAGTATAGAATTCGGGGGTCTCGGAATGGGGACCCAGTACTTC.

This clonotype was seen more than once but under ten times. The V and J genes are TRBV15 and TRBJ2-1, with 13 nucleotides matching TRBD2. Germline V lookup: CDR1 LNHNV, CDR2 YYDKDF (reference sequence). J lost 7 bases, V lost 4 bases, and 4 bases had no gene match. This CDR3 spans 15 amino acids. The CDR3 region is CATSILGLAGNEQFF. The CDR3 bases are TGTGCCACCAGCATACTGGGACTAGCGGGGAATGAGCAGTTCTTC.